The clone carrying this TCR beta chain was observed a handful of times. This specimen comes from a study of blood T cells in healthy people across ages. A second 7 to 11 cycle PCR used barcoded and J-beta primers. One entry per CDR3 protein results from TCRdb running MiXCR on the 5' RACE reads. The sample yields fewer than 1,200,000 distinct CDR3 sequences, under 30% seen once. Germline V gene lookup returns CDR1 MNHEY and CDR2 SVGAGI. Trimming took 6 bases from V and 0 from J, leaving 6 bases between them. This CDR3 spans 14 amino acids. The data also belong to a second study, concerning T cells of mothers and their children.

The genes are TRBV6-5 and TRBJ1-6; D not resolved. The clonotype was recovered from a girl aged 2-10 years in good health. Sequenced material: blood. CDR3 in amino acids: CASSPYSYNSPLHF. In DNA, the CDR3 is TGTGCCAGCAGCCCTTACTCCTATAATTCACCCCTCCACTTT.